Below are 9 T cell receptor beta chains sequenced from a single sample in a study of T cells in Graves' hyperthyroidism and ophthalmopathy. RNA transcripts served as the template for amplifying TCR beta CDR3 regions. Carried out on the TCR CDR3, a first-round RT-PCR used the HTBI primer set. TCRdb used MiXCR to reprocess the multiplex PCR reads, holding one entry per CDR3 protein. The sample carries about 500,000 distinct CDR3 sequences, 40% to 55% recorded once. Sequenced: peripheral blood or thyroid tissue (not recorded which). The receptor source for this set is an adult woman with Graves' disease, either hyperthyroidism or ophthalmopathy (not recorded which).

The V and J genes are TRBV7-2 and TRBJ2-7; TRBD2 matches 12 bases. CDR1 is SGHTA, CDR2 FQGNSA, per germline. The V segment lost 1 base and the J segment 3 bases; nucleotides outside the gene matches: 10. CDR3 length: 18 amino acids. The CDR3 sequence: CASSLDRTSGTWLYEQYF. Here the CDR3 DNA reads TGTGCCAGCAGCTTAGACAGGACTAGCGGGACGTGGCTCTACGAGCAGTACTTC.

Many counts were recorded for this clonotype. The chain combines TRBV18 with TRBJ1-1, with a tentative D call TRBD1 (6 bases). The V end lost 8 bases, the J end lost 0 bases, and 13 bases lay between the germline ends. The CDR3 is 14 residues long. The V gene's germline CDR1 is KGHSH and CDR2 LQKENI. The CDR3 DNA reads TGTGCCAGCAGTCTACAGGGAATGAACACTGAAGCTTTCTTT. Its translation: CASSLQGMNTEAFF.

V is TRBV7-2 and J is TRBJ1-1, with D unresolved. The CDR3 runs 12 residues. The germline V and J ends were trimmed by 5 bases and 2 bases, with 6 bases remaining between them. Germline V lookup: CDR1 SGHTA, CDR2 FQGNSA. CDR3 DNA sequence: TGTGCCAGCAGCATTTTCAACACTGAAGCTTTCTTT. Its translation: CASSIFNTEAFF.

The rearrangement joins TRBV10-2 to TRBJ2-7; TRBD2 matches at 14 bases. CDR3 length: 16 residues. Germline V CDR1 and CDR2: WSHSY, SAAADI. Trimming removed 7 bases from V and 4 bases from J; junction bases left unmatched: 9. CDR3 sequence: CASTPTSGRAEYEQYF. CDR3 nucleotide sequence: TGCGCCAGCACTCCGACTAGCGGGAGGGCCGAATACGAGCAGTACTTC.

The gene calls are TRBV2 and TRBJ2-5; 8 bases are a match to TRBD1. Germline V gives CDR1 SNHLY, CDR2 FYNNEI. There are 14 residues in the CDR3. Trimming at V came to 8 bases and at J to 3 bases, leaving 8 bases not matched to a gene. Here the CDR3 DNA reads TGTGCCAGCCAAGATCAGGACAGGGAAGAGACCCAGTACTTC. Translation gives CASQDQDREETQYF.

This clonotype occurred once. The chain carries TRBV10-1 and TRBJ2-2, with D uncertain. The CDR3 sequence is 13 residues long. Germline V gives CDR1 WNHNN, CDR2 SYGVQD (reference sequence). Trimming removed 5 bases from V and 7 bases from J, with 11 bases in between. The CDR3 protein is CASSQYVGGELFF. Written as DNA, the CDR3 is TGCGCCAGCAGTCAATACGTAGGCGGGGAGCTGTTTTTT.

The chain links TRBV5-1 to TRBJ1-5, with D possibly matching TRBD1 (5 bases). V dropped 4 bases and J dropped 8 bases, with 22 bases sitting between them. This CDR3 comprises 16 residues. The germline CDR1 and CDR2 sequences are SGHRS and YFSETQ. CDR3 nucleotide sequence: TGCGCCAGCAGCCGCCGTGCGGGGGGGACCGGGGAGCCCCAGCATTTT. The encoded protein is CASSRRAGGTGEPQHF.

This clonotype has a handful of counts. V usage is TRBV28 and J usage is TRBJ2-7; D is perhaps TRBD2 (6 bases). Germline V gene sequence: CDR1 MDHEN, CDR2 SYDVKM. The germline V and J ends were trimmed by 2 bases and 0 bases, with 14 bases remaining between them. This CDR3 region has 16 residues. The CDR3 is CASSLGPASASYEQYF. The CDR3 DNA follows: TGTGCCAGCAGTTTAGGCCCGGCTAGCGCCTCCTACGAGCAGTACTTC.

This clonotype was found many times. The chain employs TRBV7-9 and TRBJ2-5, with D possibly matching TRBD1 (7 bases). CDR1 SEHNR and CDR2 FQNEAQ come from the germline V gene (reference sequence). The CDR3 is 17 amino acids. Deletions cut 3 bases from V and 1 base from J, with 18 bases between. The chain's CDR3 is CASSFLPGTAGQETQYF. CDR3 nucleotides: TGTGCCAGCAGCTTTCTTCCAGGGACAGCGGGCCAAGAGACCCAGTACTTC.